This T cell receptor (beta chain) was captured in a study of cytomegalovirus exposure and HLA in healthy donors. Findings and limits, study-wide: When analyzed later, a missense DCLRE1C variant was found to be linked to TCR beta V- and J-gene trimming.

V shed 2 bases, J shed 7 bases, and the junction held 14 bases outside the gene matches. Germline lookup yields CDR1 SQVTM and CDR2 ANQGSEA. The length of the CDR3 is 17 residues. PCR used 60 Vbeta primers and 13 Jbeta primers. Data came from immunoSEQ multiplex PCR; TCRdb stores just in-frame clones and leaves some out. Recorded for this sample: tens of thousands of clones. As for this clone: As yet, its antigen is unknown.

The receptor's source is an older woman in good health and CMV-seronegative. The sample consisted of PBMCs. The rearrangement uses TRBV29-1 and TRBJ2-1, with 10 bases lining up with TRBD2. This CDR3 reads CSVEIWSGRDIANEQFF. The CDR3 DNA reads as TGCAGCGTTGAAATCTGGAGCGGGAGGGATATAGCAAATGAGCAGTTCTTC.